The rows below give T cell receptor beta chains drawn from one sample of a study of T cells in Graves' hyperthyroidism and ophthalmopathy. TCRdb reprocessed the multiplex PCR reads with MiXCR, giving one entry per CDR3 protein. The sample has about 720,000 distinct CDR3 sequences; 18% are singletons. Sequencing input: blood. These receptors were collected from a woman aged 45-60 years with Graves' hyperthyroidism that later progressed to Graves' ophthalmopathy. Both conserved end residues are part of each CDR3. Each record gives: CDR3 protein, CDR3 DNA, D gene, J gene, V gene, clone size. The D gene is left open where the match is weak. Where a row states a size, it is once, few, many or the class of an expanded clone; other rows omit it.

CDR3 protein: CAISQTENTGELFF
CDR3 DNA: TGTGCCATCAGCCAAACAGAGAACACCGGGGAGCTGTTTTTT
D gene: -
J gene: TRBJ2-2
V gene: TRBV10-3
clone size: -

CDR3 protein: CSARVPERIYEQYF
CDR3 DNA: TGCAGTGCTAGAGTCCCAGAAAGAATCTACGAGCAGTACTTC
D gene: -
J gene: TRBJ2-7
V gene: TRBV20-1
clone size: many

CDR3 protein: CASSLLDIANTGELFF
CDR3 DNA: TGTGCCAGCAGCTTACTGGACATAGCGAACACCGGGGAGCTGTTTTTT
D gene: -
J gene: TRBJ2-2
V gene: TRBV7-2
clone size: -

CDR3 protein: CASSPQGLLMREPFF
CDR3 DNA: TGTGCCAGCAGTCCACAGGGACTTCTAATGAGGGAACCGTTTTTT
D gene: -
J gene: TRBJ1-4
V gene: TRBV27
clone size: -

CDR3 protein: CSAFPMRSVNYGYTF
CDR3 DNA: TGCAGTGCCTTCCCAATGAGATCGGTAAACTATGGCTACACCTTC
D gene: -
J gene: TRBJ1-2
V gene: TRBV20-1
clone size: many

CDR3 protein: CASSLTLAGDEQFF
CDR3 DNA: TGCGCCAGCAGCTTGACACTAGCGGGGGATGAGCAGTTCTTC
D gene: TRBD2
J gene: TRBJ2-1
V gene: TRBV5-1
clone size: few

CDR3 protein: CATSRDRTGIYEQYF
CDR3 DNA: TGTGCCACCAGCAGAGACAGGACAGGGATCTACGAGCAGTACTTC
D gene: TRBD1
J gene: TRBJ2-7
V gene: TRBV15
clone size: -

CDR3 protein: CASSLQGESYNEQFF
CDR3 DNA: TGTGCCAGCAGCTTGCAGGGTGAATCCTACAATGAGCAGTTCTTC
D gene: -
J gene: TRBJ2-1
V gene: TRBV5-8
clone size: -

CDR3 protein: CSARAELAGAYEQYF
CDR3 DNA: TGCAGTGCTAGAGCTGAGCTAGCGGGAGCCTACGAGCAGTACTTC
D gene: TRBD2
J gene: TRBJ2-7
V gene: TRBV20-1
clone size: few

CDR3 protein: CASSPGQRNTIYF
CDR3 DNA: TGTGCCAGCAGCCCCGGACAGAGAAACACCATATATTTT
D gene: -
J gene: TRBJ1-3
V gene: TRBV7-2
clone size: few

CDR3 protein: CASSQARGGYNEQFF
CDR3 DNA: TGCGCCAGCAGCCAGGCCAGGGGCGGATACAATGAGCAGTTCTTC
D gene: -
J gene: TRBJ2-1
V gene: TRBV4-1
clone size: few

CDR3 protein: CASSEQGFQPQHF
CDR3 DNA: TGTGCCAGCAGTGAACAGGGATTCCAGCCCCAGCATTTT
D gene: -
J gene: TRBJ1-5
V gene: TRBV6-1
clone size: -

CDR3 protein: CSARTGGARNTEAFF
CDR3 DNA: TGCAGTGCTAGGACAGGGGGCGCGAGGAACACTGAAGCTTTCTTT
D gene: TRBD1
J gene: TRBJ1-1
V gene: TRBV20-1
clone size: many

CDR3 protein: CSATGTSGYTDTQYF
CDR3 DNA: TGCAGTGCTACCGGGACTAGCGGATACACAGATACGCAGTATTTT
D gene: TRBD2
J gene: TRBJ2-3
V gene: TRBV20-1
clone size: -

CDR3 protein: CATLLNTEAFF
CDR3 DNA: TGTGCCACTTTACTGAACACTGAAGCTTTCTTT
D gene: -
J gene: TRBJ1-1
V gene: TRBV6-1
clone size: -

CDR3 protein: CASSVGVEANGGYTF
CDR3 DNA: TGTGCCAGCAGCGTAGGTGTGGAGGCGAATGGTGGCTACACCTTC
D gene: -
J gene: TRBJ1-2
V gene: TRBV9
clone size: few

CDR3 protein: CASSRLSGPTEAFF
CDR3 DNA: TGTGCCAGCAGTCGCCTTTCAGGGCCCACTGAAGCTTTCTTT
D gene: -
J gene: TRBJ1-1
V gene: TRBV25-1
clone size: -

CDR3 protein: CASSSGGGSPYNEQFF
CDR3 DNA: TGTGCCAGCAGTTCTGGGGGGGGGTCCCCCTACAATGAGCAGTTCTTC
D gene: TRBD2
J gene: TRBJ2-1
V gene: TRBV28
clone size: once

CDR3 protein: CASSPWASGGGETQYF
CDR3 DNA: TGTGCCAGCAGCCCTTGGGCTAGCGGGGGGGGAGAGACCCAGTACTTC
D gene: TRBD2
J gene: TRBJ2-5
V gene: TRBV7-2
clone size: many

CDR3 protein: CSARGGAGSPLHF
CDR3 DNA: TGCAGTGCCCGGGGGGGGGCAGGGTCACCCCTCCACTTT
D gene: -
J gene: TRBJ1-6
V gene: TRBV20-1
clone size: -

CDR3 protein: CSVAGLMNTEAFF
CDR3 DNA: TGCAGCGTCGCTGGGCTCATGAACACTGAAGCTTTCTTT
D gene: -
J gene: TRBJ1-1
V gene: TRBV29-1
clone size: many

CDR3 protein: CASSELSGGDTQYF
CDR3 DNA: TGCGCCAGCAGTGAGTTGAGCGGGGGGGATACGCAGTATTTT
D gene: TRBD2
J gene: TRBJ2-3
V gene: TRBV10-1
clone size: -

CDR3 protein: CASNSGHRRGNTIYF
CDR3 DNA: TGTGCCAGCAACTCGGGACACCGGAGGGGAAACACCATATATTTT
D gene: -
J gene: TRBJ1-3
V gene: TRBV14
clone size: -

CDR3 protein: CASSTRPGGSGNEQFF
CDR3 DNA: TGTGCCAGCAGTACACGCCCGGGGGGCTCCGGGAATGAGCAGTTCTTC
D gene: -
J gene: TRBJ2-1
V gene: TRBV12-3/TRBV12-4
clone size: many

CDR3 protein: CASSLEGEAFRNTEAFF
CDR3 DNA: TGTGCCAGCAGCTTAGAAGGGGAGGCATTTAGAAACACTGAAGCTTTCTTT
D gene: -
J gene: TRBJ1-1
V gene: TRBV7-9
clone size: once

CDR3 protein: CASSLNLGEPYEQYF
CDR3 DNA: TGCGCCAGCAGCTTGAATTTGGGAGAGCCCTACGAGCAGTACTTC
D gene: -
J gene: TRBJ2-7
V gene: TRBV5-1
clone size: many

CDR3 protein: CASSSPGLAFQETQYF
CDR3 DNA: TGTGCCAGCAGTTCTCCGGGACTAGCGTTTCAAGAGACCCAGTACTTC
D gene: TRBD2
J gene: TRBJ2-5
V gene: TRBV6-1
clone size: few

CDR3 protein: CASSLAGVEFF
CDR3 DNA: TGTGCCAGCAGCTTAGCGGGGGTTGAGTTCTTC
D gene: -
J gene: TRBJ2-1
V gene: TRBV11-1
clone size: many

CDR3 protein: CASSLSGGETQYF
CDR3 DNA: TGTGCCAGCAGTTTGTCCGGTGGGGAGACCCAGTACTTC
D gene: -
J gene: TRBJ2-5
V gene: TRBV12-3/TRBV12-4
clone size: many

CDR3 protein: CASSLTDLTEAFF
CDR3 DNA: TGCGCCAGCAGCTTGACAGACCTCACTGAAGCTTTCTTT
D gene: -
J gene: TRBJ1-1
V gene: TRBV5-1
clone size: -

CDR3 protein: CASSQVGLSLNNEQFF
CDR3 DNA: TGCGCCAGCAGCCAAGTAGGGCTGTCACTAAACAATGAGCAGTTCTTC
D gene: -
J gene: TRBJ2-1
V gene: TRBV4-1
clone size: -

CDR3 protein: CASSSETGNYGYTF
CDR3 DNA: TGTGCCAGCTCATCTGAAACAGGGAACTATGGCTACACCTTC
D gene: -
J gene: TRBJ1-2
V gene: TRBV18
clone size: many